A single sample is the source of the 30 T cell receptor beta chains below, sequenced in a study of blood T cell repertoires in COVID-19. The method was immunoSEQ multiplex PCR; TCRdb's version includes in-frame clones alone and lacks a portion of them. The repertoire holds more than 200,000 clones, with around four fifths as singletons. The source material was peripheral blood. These receptors came from a woman in her seventies with active or convalescent COVID-19.

This rearrangement joins TRBV28 to TRBJ2-3, with D tentatively TRBD1 (6 bases). CDR1 is MDHEN, CDR2 SYDVKM, per germline. V lost 7 bases and J lost 1, with 9 bases in between. CDR3 length equals 13 residues. As DNA, the CDR3 is TGTGCCAGCACCTCAGGGGGCACAGATACGCAGTATTTT. The encoded protein is CASTSGGTDTQYF.

The chain employs TRBV6-6 and TRBJ2-1; 7 bases align to TRBD1. V was pared by 5 bases and J by 3 bases, with 16 bases of the junction left unmatched. The CDR3 is 18 amino acids. Germline V lookup: CDR1 MNHNY, CDR2 SVGAGI (reference sequence). The chain's CDR3 is CASSRNGPSQGNYNEQFF. CDR3 nucleotides: TGTGCCAGCAGTCGTAACGGGCCGTCACAGGGGAACTACAATGAGCAGTTCTTC.

This rearrangement joins TRBV27 to TRBJ1-4; 7 positions match TRBD1. Per the germline V gene, CDR1 is MNHEY and CDR2 is SMNVEV (reference sequence). The length of the CDR3 is 14 residues. V shed 6 bases and J 10 bases; nucleotides not matched to a gene: 11. The CDR3 loop is CASRSTGMGGKLFF. In DNA, the CDR3 is TGTGCCAGCAGATCGACAGGGATGGGTGGAAAACTGTTTTTT.

This clone was seen more than once but under ten times. The chain employs TRBV12-3 or TRBV12-4 and TRBJ1-5; the D gene is possibly TRBD1 (6 bases). CDR3 length: 13 amino acids. Between the trimmed V and J ends, which lost 5 bases and 3 bases, there was a span of 8 bases. In DNA form, the CDR3 reads TGTGCCAGCAGTACAGGGTACAATCAGCCCCAGCATTTT. This encodes CASSTGYNQPQHF.

The chain recombines TRBV19 with TRBJ1-5; possible D gene TRBD1, 5 bases. Germline V gives CDR1 LNHDA, CDR2 SQIVND (reference sequence). The CDR3 is 13 amino acids. Trimming cost V 7 bases and J 3 bases, with 10 bases left between them. The CDR3 here is CASKPTVNQPQHF. CDR3 nucleotides: TGTGCCAGTAAACCGACAGTCAATCAGCCCCAGCATTTT. The variable domain in full, with the rest retrieved from reference TRBV19 and TRBJ1-5, is DGGITQSPKYLFRKEGQNVTLSCEQNLNHDAMYWYRQDPGQGLRLIYYSQIVNDFQKGDIAEGYSVSREKKESFPLTVTSAQKNPTAFYLCASKPTVNQPQHFGDGTRLSIL.

The V gene is TRBV19, the J gene TRBJ1-1; the D gene is possibly TRBD1 (5 bases). This CDR3 has 14 amino acids. Germline assignment: CDR1 LNHDA and CDR2 SQIVND (reference sequence). Trimming pared 3 bases from V and 3 bases from J, leaving 11 bases between. CDR3 loop: CASSILRGYTEAFF. CDR3 sequence (DNA): TGTGCCAGTAGTATCCTCCGGGGGTACACTGAAGCTTTCTTT.

This sequence joins TRBV3-1 (or the pseudogene TRBV3-2) and TRBJ2-7; TRBD2 is a possible D gene (7 bases). CDR1 is LGHDT, CDR2 YNNKEL, per germline (reference sequence). The CDR3 length is 15 residues. V was pared by 4 bases and J by 3 bases, with 16 bases between. The CDR3: CASSRSAGAVYEQYF. CDR3 nucleotide sequence: TGTGCCAGCAGCCGGTCGGCGGGGGCCGTCTACGAGCAGTACTTC.

The rearrangement uses TRBV5-1 and TRBJ2-3; 7 bases map to TRBD2. V lost 1 base, J lost 1 base, and 9 bases stayed unmatched. Per germline, CDR1 SGHRS and CDR2 YFSETQ. The CDR3 extends over 17 amino acids. Here the CDR3 reads CASSLTTGTIGTDTQYF. The CDR3 DNA is TGCGCCAGCAGCTTGACCACCGGGACTATTGGCACAGATACGCAGTATTTT. Using reference TRBV5-1 and TRBJ2-3 for the parts outside the CDR3, the full variable domain is KAGVTQTPRYLIKTRGQQVTLSCSPISGHRSVSWYQQTPGQGLQFLFEYFSETQRNKGNFPGRFSGRQFSNSRSEMNVSTLELGDSALYLCASSLTTGTIGTDTQYFGPGTRLTVL.

The chain employs TRBV27 and TRBJ1-5; no reliable D call. Deletions cut 3 bases from V and 9 bases from J, with 12 bases between. From germline, CDR1 is MNHEY and CDR2 SMNVEV (reference sequence). This CDR3 has 13 residues. CDR3 sequence: CASSFMGQRPQHF. The CDR3 nucleotides read TGTGCCAGCAGTTTCATGGGTCAGCGGCCCCAGCATTTT.

J is TRBJ2-6 and V is TRBV7-9; D ambiguous. Germline V gives CDR1 SEHNR, CDR2 FQNEAQ (reference sequence). V was trimmed by 5 bases and J by 2 bases, leaving 4 bases between them. There are 13 residues in the CDR3. The CDR3 sequence is CASSRAGANVLTF. The CDR3 DNA reads as TGTGCCAGCAGCCGGGCTGGGGCCAACGTCCTGACTTTC.

The V call is TRBV5-8, the J call TRBJ1-1; D is undetermined. Deletions cut 3 bases from V and 8 bases from J, with 8 bases between. The CDR3 is 11 residues long. Germline CDR1 is SGHTS and CDR2 is YDEGEE. CDR3 sequence (DNA): TGTGCCAGCAGCTACCTGCTAGAAGCTTTCTTT. Protein product: CASSYLLEAFF.

This chain uses TRBV9 with TRBJ2-5, with D maybe TRBD1 (6 bases). The CDR3 contains 16 residues. Germline CDR1 SGDLS, CDR2 YYNGEE. V gave up 4 bases and J gave up 4 bases, with 20 bases separating them. The CDR3 loop is CASSPTLTGGSETQYF. DNA for the CDR3: TGTGCCAGCAGCCCAACCCTGACAGGCGGCTCAGAGACCCAGTACTTC.

The CDR3 DNA follows: TGTGCCAGCACAACTCGCGGTCGTGGGACCCAGTACTTC. It codes for CASTTRGRGTQYF. V gene TRBV2 combines with J gene TRBJ2-5; unclear D gene. The CDR3 has 13 residues. Deletions cut 7 bases from V and 7 bases from J, with 16 bases between. Germline V CDR1 and CDR2: SNHLY, FYNNEI.

This sequence joins TRBV4-1 and TRBJ1-5; D possibly corresponds to TRBD1 (6 bases). Germline lookup yields CDR1 MGHRA and CDR2 YSYEKL. V was shortened by 4 bases and J by 7 bases, with 20 bases between the two germline ends. CDR3 length: 16 residues. The CDR3 region has the DNA TGCGCCAGCAGCCCGACCTCAGGACAGAAACTCCAGCCCCAGCATTTT. Translation: CASSPTSGQKLQPQHF.

The V and J genes are TRBV15 and TRBJ1-1; D unresolved. V lost 0 bases and J 2 bases, leaving 4 bases between the germline ends. The CDR3 covers 13 residues. Germline CDR1 reads LNHNV; CDR2 reads YYDKDF (reference sequence). DNA for the CDR3: TGTGCCACCAGCAGAGATACTAACACTGAAGCTTTCTTT. It encodes CATSRDTNTEAFF.

The V call is TRBV9, the J call TRBJ2-2, with D tentatively TRBD2 (6 bases). In germline, CDR1 is SGDLS, CDR2 YYNGEE. The CDR3 has 15 residues. Deletions cut 4 bases from V and 6 bases from J, with 16 bases between. The CDR3 nucleotides read TGTGCCAGCAGCAGGGGAGGTCTTAACGCCGGGGAGCTGTTTTTT. Amino acids: CASSRGGLNAGELFF.

The chain recombines TRBV4-3 with TRBJ1-1; a possible D gene is TRBD1 (5 bases). V lost 0 bases to trimming and J lost 5 bases, with 13 bases between them. Germline V gene sequence: CDR1 LGHNA, CDR2 YSLEER. This CDR3 region has 15 residues. The CDR3 nucleotides read TGCGCCAGCAGCCAAGATGCGGGGCGGCGGACTGAAGCTTTCTTT. Translated, it gives CASSQDAGRRTEAFF.

The chain has TRBV11-2 and TRBJ2-3; TRBD2 agrees at 12 bases. From germline, CDR1 is SGHAT and CDR2 FQNNGV. V lost 0 bases, J lost 6 bases, and 4 bases stayed unmatched. The length of the CDR3 is 16 residues. The DNA for the CDR3 is TGTGCCAGCAGCTTAGACCTAGCGGGAGGGCCGGATACGCAGTATTTT. This gives the protein CASSLDLAGGPDTQYF.

A few counts support this clone. CDR3 in amino acids: CASSPTTSYGYTF. The CDR3 DNA sequence: TGTGCCAGCAGTCCGACAACCTCTTATGGCTACACCTTC. The chain joins TRBV3-1 (or the pseudogene TRBV3-2) to TRBJ1-2; no clear D. Germline V lookup: CDR1 LGHDT, CDR2 YNNKEL (reference sequence). V was pared by 6 bases and J by 5 bases, with 13 bases between. The CDR3 sequence is 13 residues long.

The chain uses TRBV10-1 and TRBJ1-1; possibly TRBD1 for D (6 bases). Germline V gives CDR1 WNHNN, CDR2 SYGVQD (reference sequence). V lost 6 bases, J lost 10 bases, and 27 bases lay in between. The CDR3 is 16 amino acids. The CDR3 reads CASSGPGRTGQAGAFF. The CDR3 nucleotides read TGCGCCAGCAGCGGGCCGGGCCGAACAGGGCAGGCCGGAGCTTTCTTT.

V and J are TRBV4-3 and TRBJ2-1; 7 nucleotides align to TRBD1. Germline V lookup: CDR1 LGHNA, CDR2 YSLEER. V shed 6 bases, J shed 2 bases, and the junction held 10 bases outside the gene matches. CDR3 length: 16 residues. CDR3 sequence reads: CASSLSWDSPYNEQFF. CDR3 nucleotide sequence: TGCGCCAGCAGTTTGTCATGGGACAGCCCCTACAATGAGCAGTTCTTC.

This clone was counted between two and nine times. The J gene is TRBJ2-7, the V gene TRBV5-8; TRBD1 agrees at 12 bases. J lost 6 bases, V lost 4 bases, and 11 bases had no gene match. CDR3 length: 16 amino acids. The germline V gene encodes CDR1 SGHTS and CDR2 YDEGEE. The CDR3 loop is CASSVSTGQGAREQYF. The CDR3 DNA reads as TGTGCCAGCAGCGTTTCCACGGGACAGGGGGCCCGCGAGCAGTACTTC.

With regard to this clone: In the same sample, other DNA sequences code for this CDR3. The rearrangement joins TRBV5-1 to TRBJ1-1; no firm D call. V was cut by 0 bases and J by 1 base, with 7 bases left in between. CDR1 and CDR2 from the germline V gene are SGHRS and YFSETQ. The CDR3 covers 14 residues. CDR3 sequence reads: CASSLGSGNTEAFF. The CDR3 bases are TGCGCCAGCAGCTTGGGGTCGGGGAACACTGAAGCTTTCTTT. The variable domain in full, with the rest retrieved from reference TRBV5-1 and TRBJ1-1, is KAGVTQTPRYLIKTRGQQVTLSCSPISGHRSVSWYQQTPGQGLQFLFEYFSETQRNKGNFPGRFSGRQFSNSRSEMNVSTLELGDSALYLCASSLGSGNTEAFFGQGTRLTVV.

The chain couples TRBV30 to TRBJ1-1, with D perhaps TRBD1 (6 bases). This CDR3 is 15 amino acids long. Per the germline V gene, CDR1 is GTSNPN and CDR2 is SVGIG (reference sequence). V gave up 4 bases and J gave up 4 bases, with 19 bases separating them. In DNA, the CDR3 is TGTGCCTGGACCCAAGGGGGGGCAGGAACCACTGAAGCTTTCTTT. This translates into CAWTQGGAGTTEAFF.

The V call is TRBV3-1 (or the pseudogene TRBV3-2), the J call TRBJ1-4; possibly TRBD1 for D (5 bases). This CDR3 spans 16 amino acids. Germline CDR1 and CDR2: LGHDT and YNNKEL (reference sequence). V was shortened by 4 bases and J by 7 bases, with 19 bases between the two germline ends. CDR3 region: CASSLTVRVVTEKLFF. As DNA, the CDR3 is TGTGCCAGCAGCCTCACGGTCAGGGTCGTGACTGAAAAACTGTTTTTT.

The chain couples TRBV1 to TRBJ2-7; the D call TRBD2 from the table was never checked on the DNA. TRBV1 is termed a pseudogene. There are 15 residues in the CDR3. The CDR3 coding sequence is TGCACCAGCAGCCAAGAAGTCGATAGCGGAGAGGAGCAGTACTTC. Translated, it gives CTSSQEVDSGEEQYF.

This rearrangement joins TRBV28 to TRBJ2-5, with D perhaps matching TRBD2 (5 bases). The CDR3 runs 12 residues. Germline V gene lookup returns CDR1 MDHEN and CDR2 SYDVKM. The V end was cut by 6 bases, the J end by 2 bases, with 7 bases between. The CDR3 DNA is TGTGCCAGCAGCCGGGATCAAGAGACCCAGTACTTC. It codes for CASSRDQETQYF.

The chain recombines TRBV3-1 (or the pseudogene TRBV3-2) with TRBJ1-1; D gene unclear. The CDR3 is made up of 12 amino acids. Trimming removed 4 bases at V and 11 bases at J, with 14 bases between. The germline V gene has CDR1 LGHDT and CDR2 YNNKEL (reference sequence). CDR3 region: CASSREGRWAFF. The CDR3 DNA follows: TGTGCCAGCAGCCGGGAAGGGAGGTGGGCTTTCTTT.

This clone was observed at least ten times. A junction boundary mismatches the germline segment, possibly from a read error. The rearrangement uses TRBV2 and TRBJ2-7, with 7 bases fitting TRBD1. CDR1 SNHLY and CDR2 FYNNEI come from the germline V gene. This CDR3 spans 13 amino acids. CDR3 DNA sequence: TGTGCCAGCAGTAGAGGAGCAGGGGACAGACGCGACTTC. This encodes CASSRGAGDRRDF. Based on the CDR3 plus reference TRBV2 and TRBJ2-7, the full variable domain is EPEVTQTPSHQVTQMGQEVILRCVPISNHLYFYWYRQILGQKVEFLVSFYNNEISEKSEIFDDQFSVERPDGSNFTLKIRSTKLEDSAMYFCASSRGAGDRRDFGPGTRLTVT.

The sample holds one count of this clone. The rearrangement joins TRBV7-2 to TRBJ2-5; 7 bases line up with TRBD2. The V gene end was trimmed by 5 bases and the J gene end by 4 bases; junction bases not matched to a gene: 7. The V gene's germline CDR1 is SGHTA and CDR2 FQGNSA. The CDR3 length is 14 residues. CDR3 nucleotide sequence: TGTGCCAGCAGCCCCGGGACTATCGGAGAGACCCAGTACTTC. Translation: CASSPGTIGETQYF. Based on the CDR3 plus reference TRBV7-2 and TRBJ2-5, the full variable domain is GAGVSQSPSNKVTEKGKDVELRCDPISGHTALYWYRQSLGQGLEFLIYFQGNSAPDKSGLPSDRFSAERTGGSVSTLTIQRTQQEDSAVYLCASSPGTIGETQYFGPGTRLLVL.